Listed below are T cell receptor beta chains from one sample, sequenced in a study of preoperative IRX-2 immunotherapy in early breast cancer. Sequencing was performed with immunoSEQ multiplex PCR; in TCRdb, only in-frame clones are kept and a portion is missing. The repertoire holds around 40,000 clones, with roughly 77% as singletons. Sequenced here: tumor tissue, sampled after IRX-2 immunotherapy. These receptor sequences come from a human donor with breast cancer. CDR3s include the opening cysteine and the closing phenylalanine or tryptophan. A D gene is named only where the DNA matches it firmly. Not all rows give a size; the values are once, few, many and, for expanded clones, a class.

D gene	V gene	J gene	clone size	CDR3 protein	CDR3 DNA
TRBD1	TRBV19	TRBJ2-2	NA	CASSVLSGQGRSGELFF	TGTGCCAGTAGTGTTCTTTCGGGACAGGGGAGGTCCGGGGAGCTGTTTTTT
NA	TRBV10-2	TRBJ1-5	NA	CASSESHLQPQHF	TGCGCCAGCAGTGAGTCGCACCTCCAGCCCCAGCATTTT
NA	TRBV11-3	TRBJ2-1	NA	CASSLVHGGVRGEQFF	TGTGCCAGCAGCTTAGTGCACGGCGGGGTACGGGGTGAGCAGTTCTTC
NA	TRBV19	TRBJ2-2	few	CASSLGRPNTGELFF	TGTGCCAGTAGTTTGGGACGGCCGAACACCGGGGAGCTGTTTTTT
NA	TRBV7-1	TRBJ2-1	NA	CASSRTQGIPYNEQFF	TGTGCCAGCAGCCGTACCCAGGGGATCCCCTACAATGAGCAGTTCTTC
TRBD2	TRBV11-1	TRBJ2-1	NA	CASSPVGLAGYNEQFF	TGTGCCAGCAGCCCCGTAGGGCTAGCGGGATACAATGAGCAGTTCTTC
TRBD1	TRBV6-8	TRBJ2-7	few	CASSSGQEISEQYF	TGTGCCAGCAGTTCGGGACAGGAGATATCTGAGCAGTACTTC
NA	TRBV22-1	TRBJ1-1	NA	CASSRPNTEAFF	TGTGCCAGCAGTCGTCCGAACACTGAAGCTTTCTTT
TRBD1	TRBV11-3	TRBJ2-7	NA	CASSSNHRRTGGTYEQYF	TGTGCCAGCAGCTCGAACCACCGCCGGACAGGGGGAACCTACGAGCAGTACTTC
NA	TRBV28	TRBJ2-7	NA	CASSPPGLLSYEQYF	TGTGCCAGCAGTCCCCCGGGCTTACTATCCTACGAGCAGTACTTC
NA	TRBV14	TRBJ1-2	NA	CASSQITGRYTF	TGTGCCAGCAGCCAAATAACTGGGCGCTACACCTTC
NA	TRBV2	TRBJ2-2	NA	CASSVAYRAGGTGELFF	TGTGCCAGCAGCGTAGCTTATCGCGCGGGTGGTACCGGGGAGCTGTTTTTT
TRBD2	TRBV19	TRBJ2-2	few	CASSLLTSGRPGELFF	TGTGCCAGTAGTCTATTGACTAGCGGGAGACCCGGGGAGCTGTTTTTT
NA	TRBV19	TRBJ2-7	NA	CASSLDGFSYEQYF	TGTGCCAGTAGTTTGGACGGCTTCTCCTACGAGCAGTACTTC
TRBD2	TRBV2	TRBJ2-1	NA	CASSADLAEGYNEQFF	TGTGCCAGCAGTGCTGACCTAGCGGAGGGGTACAATGAGCAGTTCTTC
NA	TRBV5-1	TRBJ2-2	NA	CASSWGGRGTGELFF	TGCGCCAGCAGCTGGGGCGGGCGAGGCACCGGGGAGCTGTTTTTT
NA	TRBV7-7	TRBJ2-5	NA	CASSLVGTQQETQYF	TGTGCCAGCAGCTTAGTCGGGACGCAACAAGAGACCCAGTACTTC
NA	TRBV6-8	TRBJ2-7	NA	CASSDGTGGEGEQYF	TGTGCCAGCAGTGACGGGACAGGTGGGGAGGGCGAGCAGTACTTC
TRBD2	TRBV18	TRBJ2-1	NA	CASSPVAGSFGNEQFF	TGTGCCAGCTCACCGGTAGCGGGTTCCTTCGGTAATGAGCAGTTCTTC
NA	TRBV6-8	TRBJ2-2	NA	CAISGVAHGVGTGELFF	TGTGCCATCAGTGGGGTGGCACACGGAGTCGGTACCGGGGAGCTGTTTTTT
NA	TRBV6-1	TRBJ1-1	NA	CAISEGEREAFF	TGTGCCATCAGTGAAGGAGAACGGGAAGCTTTCTTT
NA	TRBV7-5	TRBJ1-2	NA	CASSLSRTGTYGYTF	TGTGCCAGCAGCCTGAGTCGTACAGGGACCTATGGCTACACCTTC
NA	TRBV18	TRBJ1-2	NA	CASSPDSVYGYTF	TGTGCCAGCTCACCAGACAGCGTCTATGGCTACACCTTC
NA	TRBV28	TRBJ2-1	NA	CAISGAPRVNEQFF	TGTGCCATCTCGGGAGCCCCCCGTGTCAATGAGCAGTTCTTC
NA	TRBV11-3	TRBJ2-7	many	CASSFGASREWYEQYF	TGTGCCAGCAGCTTCGGGGCCAGTAGGGAGTGGTACGAGCAGTACTTC
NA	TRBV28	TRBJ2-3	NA	CASSLVGRGTDTQYF	TGTGCCAGCAGTTTGGTTGGACGAGGCACAGATACGCAGTATTTT
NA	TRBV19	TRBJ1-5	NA	CASSIGGTQGVSNQPQHF	TGTGCCAGTAGTATCGGGGGGACCCAGGGAGTAAGCAATCAGCCCCAGCATTTT